This entry lists 9 T cell receptor beta chains sequenced from one sample in a study of CD8 T cells in ankylosing spondylitis. Whole-study results and caveats: Several highly homologous variants formed a TCR beta motif that appeared characteristic of ankylosing spondylitis blood.

TCRdb re-called the 5' RACE reads with MiXCR, one entry per CDR3 protein. The table records approximately 540,000 distinct CDR3 sequences, about 12% of them present only once. No cognate antigen is known for these TCRs. Sequencing was carried out using blood, either unsorted or a sorted T cell fraction (not recorded which). The receptors originated from a male donor with ankylosing spondylitis.

This clonotype was counted a few times. V and J are TRBV6-1 and TRBJ2-5; TRBD2 aligns across 12 bases. The CDR3 runs to 16 residues. With V trimmed by 5 bases and J by 2 bases, 6 bases remained unmatched. Germline assignment: CDR1 MNHNS and CDR2 SASEGT. The CDR3 sequence: CASSRWTSGTQETQYF. As DNA, the CDR3 is TGTGCCAGCAGTCGATGGACTAGCGGGACTCAAGAGACCCAGTACTTC.

This clonotype was seen a few times. The chain uses TRBV20-1 and TRBJ1-4; possible D gene TRBD1, 5 bases. The CDR3 has 13 residues. With 6 bases removed from V and 3 bases from J, the gap between germline ends came to 11 bases. CDR1 is DFQATT, CDR2 SNEGSKA, per germline (reference sequence). The CDR3, as DNA: TGCAGTGCCGAAGACAGTCCTAATGAAAAACTGTTTTTT. Translating gives CSAEDSPNEKLFF.

This clonotype occurred a few times. V gene TRBV3-1 combines with J gene TRBJ1-1, with no clear D. This CDR3 contains 13 residues. The germline V gene has CDR1 LGHDT and CDR2 YNNKEL (reference sequence). Trimming stripped 1 base from V and 11 bases from J, with 14 bases between. The CDR3 sequence is CASSQGFSGRAFF. In DNA form, the CDR3 reads TGTGCCAGCAGCCAAGGATTTAGCGGTCGGGCTTTCTTT.

The chain combines TRBV19 with TRBJ2-3; no firm D call. Trimming took 1 base from V and 0 from J, leaving 8 bases between them. CDR3 length: 15 residues. Germline loops: CDR1 LNHDA, CDR2 SQIVND (reference sequence). CDR3 sequence reads: CASSIAGISTDTQYF. The DNA for the CDR3 is TGTGCCAGTAGTATAGCCGGTATTAGCACAGATACGCAGTATTTT. Variable domain in full (rest from reference TRBV19 and TRBJ2-3): DGGITQSPKYLFRKEGQNVTLSCEQNLNHDAMYWYRQDPGQGLRLIYYSQIVNDFQKGDIAEGYSVSREKKESFPLTVTSAQKNPTAFYLCASSIAGISTDTQYFGPGTRLTVL.

This clonotype was counted ten times or more. The V and J genes are TRBV24-1 and TRBJ2-1, with 9 bases aligning to TRBD1. Looked up from germline, CDR1 is KGHDR and CDR2 is SFDVKD. The CDR3 covers 14 residues. V was pared by 4 bases and J by 10 bases, with 7 bases of the junction left unmatched. In DNA form, the CDR3 reads TGTGCCACCAGTGACCCGGGACAGGGCGGAGAGCAGTTCTTC. It yields the protein CATSDPGQGGEQFF.

The chain combines TRBV24-1 with TRBJ1-2; D is unresolved. Germline CDR1 KGHDR, CDR2 SFDVKD. Trimming shortened V by 4 bases and J by 6 bases, and 14 bases separated the two germline ends. The CDR3 extends over 14 amino acids. As DNA, the CDR3 is TGTGCCACCAGTGACCAAGACGGACTGCATGGCTACACCTTC. It yields the protein CATSDQDGLHGYTF.

The table lists this clonotype with a few counts. The chain uses TRBV20-1 and TRBJ1-5; D uncertain. The V end was cut by 0 bases, the J end by 0 bases, with 12 bases between. Germline lookup yields CDR1 DFQATT and CDR2 SNEGSKA (reference sequence). The CDR3 extends over 16 amino acids. The CDR3 nucleotides read TGCAGTGCTAGAGACACTGGGTCCGCTAGCAATCAGCCCCAGCATTTT. Amino acids: CSARDTGSASNQPQHF.

The rearrangement joins TRBV12-3 or TRBV12-4 to TRBJ1-5; maybe TRBD1 (5 bases). The CDR3 runs 16 residues. The germline V and J ends were trimmed by 8 bases and 6 bases, with 23 bases remaining between them. The CDR3 DNA sequence: TGTGCCAGCTCCCGAATAGACGGGGGACCAGGTCAGCCCCAGCATTTT. Its translation is CASSRIDGGPGQPQHF.

This clonotype occurred a few times. The rearrangement uses TRBV4-1 and TRBJ2-2; 11 positions agree with TRBD2. J gave up 0 bases and V 0 bases, and 6 bases lay outside the gene matches. Germline V lookup: CDR1 MGHRA, CDR2 YSYEKL. This CDR3 is 19 amino acids long. CDR3 sequence (DNA): TGCGCCAGCAGCCAAGAACCGGGACTAGCGGTATCGAACACCGGGGAGCTGTTTTTT. It yields the protein CASSQEPGLAVSNTGELFF.